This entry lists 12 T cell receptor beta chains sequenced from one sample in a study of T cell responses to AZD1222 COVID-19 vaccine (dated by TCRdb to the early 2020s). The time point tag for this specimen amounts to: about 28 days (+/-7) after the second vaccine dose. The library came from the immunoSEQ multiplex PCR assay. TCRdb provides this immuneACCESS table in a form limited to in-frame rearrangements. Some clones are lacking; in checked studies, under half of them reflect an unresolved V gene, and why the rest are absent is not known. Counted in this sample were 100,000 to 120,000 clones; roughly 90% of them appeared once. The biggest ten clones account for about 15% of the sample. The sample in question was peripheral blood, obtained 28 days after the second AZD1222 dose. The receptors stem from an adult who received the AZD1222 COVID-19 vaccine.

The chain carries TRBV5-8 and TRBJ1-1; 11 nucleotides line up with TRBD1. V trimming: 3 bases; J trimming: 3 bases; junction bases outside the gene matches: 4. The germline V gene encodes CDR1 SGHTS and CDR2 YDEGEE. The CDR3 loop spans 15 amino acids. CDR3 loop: CASSSRGQGDTEAFF. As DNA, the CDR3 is TGTGCCAGCAGCTCCCGGGGACAGGGGGACACTGAAGCTTTCTTT.

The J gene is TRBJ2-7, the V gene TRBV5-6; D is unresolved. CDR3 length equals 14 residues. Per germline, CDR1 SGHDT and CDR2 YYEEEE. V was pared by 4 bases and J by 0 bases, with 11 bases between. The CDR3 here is CASSPDGASYEQYF. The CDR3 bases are TGTGCCAGCAGCCCCGACGGAGCCTCCTACGAGCAGTACTTC.

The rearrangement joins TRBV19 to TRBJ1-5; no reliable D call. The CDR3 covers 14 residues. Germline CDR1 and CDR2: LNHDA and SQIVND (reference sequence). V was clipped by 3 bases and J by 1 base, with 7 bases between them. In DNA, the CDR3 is TGTGCCAGTAGTATTCAGGACAGCAATCAGCCCCAGCATTTT. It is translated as CASSIQDSNQPQHF.

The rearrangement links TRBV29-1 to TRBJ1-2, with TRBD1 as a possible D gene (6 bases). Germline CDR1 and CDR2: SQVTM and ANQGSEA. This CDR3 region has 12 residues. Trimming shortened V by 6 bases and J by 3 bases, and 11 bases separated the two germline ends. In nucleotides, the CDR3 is TGCAGCGTGTTGACAGGTGACTATGGCTACACCTTC. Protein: CSVLTGDYGYTF.

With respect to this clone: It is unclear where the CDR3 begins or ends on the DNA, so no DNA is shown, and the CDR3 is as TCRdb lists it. CDR3 in amino acids: CASSWGRGSGSSF. The chain uses TRBV28 and TRBJ2-7; TRBD2, as called in the table, went unchecked against the DNA. Germline CDR1 reads MDHEN; CDR2 reads SYDVKM. Ends included, the CDR3 has 13 residues.

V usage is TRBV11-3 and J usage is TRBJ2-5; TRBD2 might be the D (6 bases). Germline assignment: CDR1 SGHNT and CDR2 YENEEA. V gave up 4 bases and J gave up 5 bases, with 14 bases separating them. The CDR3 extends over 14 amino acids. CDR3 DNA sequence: TGTGCCAGCAGCTCGGGACTCCCTCTGGAGACCCAGTACTTC. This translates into CASSSGLPLETQYF.

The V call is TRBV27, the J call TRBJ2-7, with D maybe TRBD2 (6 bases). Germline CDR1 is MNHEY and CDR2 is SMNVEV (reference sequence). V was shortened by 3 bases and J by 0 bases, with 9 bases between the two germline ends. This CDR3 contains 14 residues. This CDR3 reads CASSFAGSSYEQYF. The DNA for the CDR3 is TGTGCCAGCAGTTTTGCGGGATCCTCCTACGAGCAGTACTTC.

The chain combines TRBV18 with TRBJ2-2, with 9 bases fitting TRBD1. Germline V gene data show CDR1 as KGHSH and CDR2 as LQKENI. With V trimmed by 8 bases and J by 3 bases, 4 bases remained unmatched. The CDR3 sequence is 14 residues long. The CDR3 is CASLGQGDTGELFF. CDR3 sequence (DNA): TGTGCCAGCCTGGGACAGGGAGACACCGGGGAGCTGTTTTTT.

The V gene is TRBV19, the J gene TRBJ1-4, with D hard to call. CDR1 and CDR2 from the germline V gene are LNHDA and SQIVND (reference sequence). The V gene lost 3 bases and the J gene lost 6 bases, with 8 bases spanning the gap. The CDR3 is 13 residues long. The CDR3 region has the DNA TGTGCCAGTAGTATGAAGGCAGATGAAAAACTGTTTTTT. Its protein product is CASSMKADEKLFF.

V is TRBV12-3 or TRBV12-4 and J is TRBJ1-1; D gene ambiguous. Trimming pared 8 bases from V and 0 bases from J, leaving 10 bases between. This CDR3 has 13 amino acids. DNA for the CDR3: TGTGCCAGCGGATCCACATTGAACACTGAAGCTTTCTTT. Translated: CASGSTLNTEAFF.

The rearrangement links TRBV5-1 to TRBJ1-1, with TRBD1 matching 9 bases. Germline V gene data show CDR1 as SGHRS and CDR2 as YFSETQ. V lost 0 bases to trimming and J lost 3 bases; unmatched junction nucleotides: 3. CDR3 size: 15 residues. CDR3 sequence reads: CASSLAGQGHTEAFF. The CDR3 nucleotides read TGCGCCAGCAGCTTGGCTGGACAGGGGCACACTGAAGCTTTCTTT.

CDR3: CASSTLAPFGEQYF. Here the CDR3 DNA reads TGTGCCAGCAGTACCCTGGCCCCTTTTGGCGAGCAGTACTTC. The chain couples TRBV6-6 to TRBJ2-7; unclear D gene. Germline V gene lookup returns CDR1 MNHNY and CDR2 SVGAGI (reference sequence). V was shortened by 5 bases and J by 6 bases, with 17 bases between the two germline ends. The length of the CDR3 is 14 residues.